The present T cell receptor (beta chain) was sequenced within a study of blood T cell repertoires in COVID-19. Study details: The study drew acute and convalescent COVID-19 samples from the United States, Italy and Spain. From T cells, B-cell-depleted T cells, or PBMCs came the material, which was cDNA or gDNA.

The germline V gene encodes CDR1 SGHRS and CDR2 YFSETQ. CDR3 size: 13 residues. V lost 0 bases to trimming and J lost 3 bases, with 6 bases between them. Original processing notes: Nucleated cell number was recorded as an estimate derived from reference gene primer amplification. Assay: immunoSEQ multiplex PCR; the TCRdb copy retains only in-frame clones and omits some. The V and J calls and clone size come from that table; D and trimming were worked out from the DNA. In the table there are around 50,000 clones, 70% to 90% of which are singletons. The J gene is TRBJ1-1, the V gene TRBV5-1, with D unclear. The TCR was taken from a human donor in a cohort sampled during active COVID-19. Sequenced: peripheral blood. CDR3 coding DNA: TGCGCCAGCAGCTTGGCTAGAGACACTGAAGCTTTCTTT. It specifies CASSLARDTEAFF. The full variable domain, rest sourced from reference TRBV5-1 and TRBJ1-1, is KAGVTQTPRYLIKTRGQQVTLSCSPISGHRSVSWYQQTPGQGLQFLFEYFSETQRNKGNFPGRFSGRQFSNSRSEMNVSTLELGDSALYLCASSLARDTEAFFGQGTRLTVV.